The 31 T cell receptor beta chains below all came from one sample that was sequenced in a study of neurological immune-mediated disorders (dated by TCRdb to the late 2010s). The label giving this sample's time point can be read as: longitudinal time-point 3. Library creation used 5' RACE. The instrument given in TCRdb is Illumina HiSeq 2500. TCRdb reanalyzed the raw reads on its own, using fastp at Q25 for trimming and MiXCR for clone calling, and kept in-frame beta chains. Every distinct CDR3 protein forms one entry, paired with its most common genes and DNA. The sample has fewer than 85,000 distinct CDR3 sequences on record, approximately 4.6% of them singletons. More than 5% of the sample is taken by the ten largest. Source material: PBMCs. The receptors were gathered from a woman in her sixties with multiple sclerosis.

This clonotype has at least ten counts. This rearrangement joins TRBV5-1 to TRBJ2-3; no firm D call. The CDR3 is 15 amino acids. Germline values: CDR1 SGHRS, CDR2 YFSETQ. With 0 bases removed from V and 0 bases from J, the gap between germline ends came to 8 bases. As DNA, the CDR3 is TGCGCCAGCAGCTTGGGTTCCTTCAGCACAGATACGCAGTATTTT. Its translation is CASSLGSFSTDTQYF.

Many counts were recorded for this clonotype. V gene TRBV2 combines with J gene TRBJ1-1, with D maybe TRBD1 (6 bases). The germline V gene has CDR1 SNHLY and CDR2 FYNNEI. V lost 4 bases, J lost 11 bases, and 17 bases lay in between. The CDR3 spans 13 residues. The CDR3 DNA is TGTGCCAGCAGTGGAAGGGGGAACAGGGCTGCTTTCTTT. As protein: CASSGRGNRAAFF.

This clonotype was observed at least ten times. The chain couples TRBV6-5 to TRBJ1-4; D is undetermined. V was trimmed by 6 bases and J by 7 bases, leaving 15 bases between them. The CDR3 has 14 residues. CDR1 is MNHEY and CDR2 is SVGAGI in the germline V gene. CDR3 in amino acids: CASSSTTEGEKLFF. CDR3 DNA: TGTGCCAGCAGCTCCACCACCGAGGGTGAAAAACTGTTTTTT.

This clonotype has at least ten counts. The J gene is TRBJ2-5, the V gene TRBV20-1, with TRBD1 identical over 7 bases. The CDR3 contains 13 residues. Per germline, CDR1 DFQATT and CDR2 SNEGSKA (reference sequence). V was pared by 5 bases and J by 2 bases, with 5 bases of the junction left unmatched. CDR3 DNA sequence: TGCAGTGCTTCTTACAGGGGTCAAGAGACCCAGTACTTC. Translated, it gives CSASYRGQETQYF.

This clonotype turned up a few times. This chain connects TRBV7-6 to TRBJ2-1; no definite D call. Germline CDR1 and CDR2: SGHVS and FNYEAQ. The CDR3 covers 15 residues. Trimming stripped 5 bases from V and 0 bases from J, with 11 bases between. The CDR3 DNA reads as TGTGCCAGCAGCCCCAATCCCAGCTCCTACAATGAGCAGTTCTTC. This sequence encodes CASSPNPSSYNEQFF. Full variable domain (missing parts from reference TRBV7-6 and TRBJ2-1): GAGVSQSPRYKVTKRGQDVALRCDPISGHVSLYWYRQALGQGPEFLTYFNYEAQQDKSGLPNDRFSAERPEGSISTLTIQRTEQRDSAMYRCASSPNPSSYNEQFFGPGTRLTVL.

This clonotype appeared many times. The chain joins TRBV5-1 to TRBJ2-5; TRBD1 aligns across 8 bases. CDR1 SGHRS and CDR2 YFSETQ come from the germline V gene. V was clipped by 5 bases and J by 1 base; unmatched bases: 7. The CDR3 extends over 15 amino acids. The chain's CDR3 is CASRHGDRSQETQYF. CDR3 nucleotides: TGCGCCAGCAGGCATGGGGACAGGAGCCAAGAGACCCAGTACTTC.

This clonotype has ten or more counts. The rearrangement uses TRBV7-2 and TRBJ1-1; no firm D call. The germline V gene has CDR1 SGHTA and CDR2 FQGNSA. This CDR3 comprises 11 residues. Deletions cut 5 bases from V and 6 bases from J, with 7 bases between. Here the CDR3 reads CASSPLAEAFF. In nucleotides, the CDR3 is TGTGCCAGCAGCCCACTGGCTGAAGCTTTCTTT.

The chain carries TRBV20-1 and TRBJ1-5; D perhaps matches TRBD1 (6 bases). Per the germline V gene, CDR1 is DFQATT and CDR2 is SNEGSKA (reference sequence). The CDR3 contains 15 residues. The V end lost 1 base, the J end lost 5 bases, and 15 bases lay between the germline ends. The CDR3 nucleotides are TGCAGTGCTAGAGGGTCCGGGACAAGCTATCAGCCCCAGCATTTT. Residues: CSARGSGTSYQPQHF.

At least ten counts were recorded for this clonotype. The chain employs TRBV29-1 and TRBJ2-1; 10 positions match TRBD2. V lost 4 bases, J lost 1 base, and 10 bases stayed unmatched. CDR1 and CDR2 (germline): SQVTM, ANQGSEA. CDR3 size: 17 residues. The DNA for the CDR3 is TGCAGCGTTGTAGGGGCTAGCGGGGGCCTATCCTACAATGAGCAGTTCTTC. The encoded protein is CSVVGASGGLSYNEQFF.

This clonotype was seen many times. The V call is TRBV27, the J call TRBJ2-1; D is ambiguous. The germline gives CDR1 MNHEY, CDR2 SMNVEV (reference sequence). Trimming removed 5 bases at V and 2 bases at J, with 1 base between. This CDR3 is 11 amino acids long. CDR3 sequence: CASSTYNEQFF. CDR3 DNA: TGTGCCAGCAGTACCTACAATGAGCAGTTCTTC.

This clonotype was detected once. A much larger clone differs from this one at a single base, so this may be a read error. V usage is TRBV5-1 and J usage is TRBJ2-5; 7 bases match TRBD1. Germline CDR1 is SGHRS and CDR2 is YFSETQ. V gave up 5 bases and J gave up 4 bases; unmatched junction bases: 8. The CDR3 loop spans 14 amino acids. CDR3 bases: TGCGCCAGCAGTTACCGGGACAGTGGAGAGACCCAGTACTTC. Amino acids: CASSYRDSGETQYF.

This clonotype was detected ten times or more. The chain uses TRBV9 and TRBJ2-1; TRBD2 aligns across 10 bases. There are 15 residues in the CDR3. CDR1 is SGDLS and CDR2 is YYNGEE in the germline V gene. J lost 7 bases, V lost 4 bases, and 8 bases had no gene match. The DNA of the CDR3 is TGTGCCAGCAGCCCAATAGCGGGGGGCAGGAATGAGCAGTTCTTC. Its protein is CASSPIAGGRNEQFF.

Ten or more counts support this clonotype. Here the CDR3 DNA reads TGTGCCAGCAGCCAAGATCCAGTGCGGGGAACCACAGATACGCAGTATTTT. It codes for CASSQDPVRGTTDTQYF. V and J are TRBV3-1 and TRBJ2-3; a possible D gene is TRBD2 (6 bases). The CDR3 totals 17 residues. V lost 0 bases, J lost 2 bases, and 15 bases lay in between. In germline, CDR1 is LGHDT, CDR2 YNNKEL (reference sequence).

The V and J genes are TRBV27 and TRBJ1-5; D ambiguous. With 2 bases removed from V and 2 bases from J, the gap between germline ends came to 13 bases. Germline assignment: CDR1 MNHEY and CDR2 SMNVEV (reference sequence). The CDR3 runs 16 residues. DNA for the CDR3: TGTGCCAGCAGTTTAAGGCAGCCCGCGGGCAATCAGCCCCAGCATTTT. Protein sequence: CASSLRQPAGNQPQHF.

At least ten counts were recorded for this clonotype. DNA for the CDR3: TGTGCCAGCCGATCGTACGGCAGTGGGGAGCTGTTTTTT. Translated: CASRSYGSGELFF. This rearrangement joins TRBV5-6 to TRBJ2-2; no firm D call. V was pared by 7 bases and J by 8 bases, with 15 bases between. Germline CDR1 and CDR2: SGHDT and YYEEEE. This CDR3 has 13 amino acids.

In its sample, this clonotype was seen many times. This sequence joins TRBV6-5 and TRBJ2-4; either TRBD1 or TRBD2 may supply D (6 bases each). The V end lost 6 bases, the J end lost 4 bases, and 16 bases lay between the germline ends. Germline CDR1 reads MNHEY; CDR2 reads SVGAGI. This CDR3 comprises 15 residues. In nucleotides, the CDR3 is TGTGCCAGCAGCGATACGGGGGCCGGGAAAAACATTCAGTACTTC. Translating it yields CASSDTGAGKNIQYF.

This clonotype occurred many times. V gene TRBV12-3 or TRBV12-4 combines with J gene TRBJ2-3, with 7 bases fitting TRBD1. J gave up 1 base and V 5 bases, and 6 bases lay outside the gene matches. The CDR3 contains 15 residues. CDR3 sequence reads: CASSRQGLGTDTQYF. CDR3 sequence (DNA): TGTGCCAGCAGTCGACAGGGATTGGGCACAGATACGCAGTATTTT.

This clonotype has at least ten counts. The chain combines TRBV14 with TRBJ1-2; D remains unclear. Germline values: CDR1 SGHDN, CDR2 FVKESK. The V and J ends lost 1 base and 4 bases respectively, with 7 bases between them. This CDR3 has 13 residues. This CDR3 is CASSQVGPYGYTF. The CDR3 nucleotides are TGTGCCAGCAGCCAAGTAGGTCCCTATGGCTACACCTTC.

This clonotype was recorded many times. This chain joins TRBV12-3 or TRBV12-4 and TRBJ2-1; D might be TRBD2 (6 bases). The CDR3 covers 12 residues. V gave up 7 bases and J gave up 8 bases, with 12 bases separating them. This CDR3 reads CASTPGGHEQFF. The CDR3 DNA reads as TGTGCCAGCACCCCCGGGGGTCATGAGCAGTTCTTC.

This clonotype occurred many times. This rearrangement joins TRBV9 to TRBJ2-2; 15 nucleotides agree with TRBD2. The CDR3 is 18 residues long. Germline loops: CDR1 SGDLS, CDR2 YYNGEE. Unmatched junction bases numbered 10, after V lost 0 bases and J lost 10 bases. The CDR3 protein is CASSVASGTSGGRTELFF. The CDR3 coding sequence is TGTGCCAGCAGCGTAGCATCCGGGACTAGCGGGGGGCGTACGGAGCTGTTTTTT.

This clonotype appeared many times. This chain uses TRBV28 with TRBJ1-1, with D perhaps matching TRBD1 (6 bases). With 1 base removed from V and 6 bases from J, the gap between germline ends came to 12 bases. Germline-derived CDR1 and CDR2 are MDHEN and SYDVKM. This CDR3 comprises 14 residues. CDR3 in amino acids: CASSLSQGIAEAFF. CDR3 sequence (DNA): TGTGCCAGCAGTTTATCACAGGGAATCGCTGAAGCTTTCTTT.

In its sample, this clonotype was seen many times. V is TRBV9 and J is TRBJ2-2; 7 bases line up with TRBD1. This CDR3 is built from 15 residues. The J segment lost 1 base and the V segment lost 4 bases, leaving 4 bases of the junction unmatched. Germline V gives CDR1 SGDLS, CDR2 YYNGEE. CDR3 sequence (DNA): TGTGCCAGCAGCACCGGGACAGTGAACACCGGGGAGCTGTTTTTT. Translated: CASSTGTVNTGELFF.

This clonotype was picked up many times. V usage is TRBV5-1 and J usage is TRBJ1-1; D unclear. Germline assignment: CDR1 SGHRS and CDR2 YFSETQ. V lost 0 bases, J lost 5 bases, and 23 bases lay in between. The CDR3 contains 18 residues. The CDR3 DNA sequence: TGCGCCAGCAGCTTGGACTTAAGGTCACCACGATCGCTTACTGAAGCTTTCTTT. Translation gives CASSLDLRSPRSLTEAFF.

This clonotype was seen at least ten times. The chain recombines TRBV3-1 with TRBJ1-5; D not resolved. This CDR3 comprises 15 residues. Germline assignment: CDR1 LGHDT and CDR2 YNNKEL (reference sequence). Trimming removed 4 bases from V and 0 bases from J, with 10 bases in between. CDR3 sequence (DNA): TGTGCCAGCAGCCTCCGGAGCGGTAGCAATCAGCCCCAGCATTTT. Residues: CASSLRSGSNQPQHF.

This clonotype was counted many times. This chain uses TRBV7-6 with TRBJ2-1; 11 bases agree with TRBD2. V gave up 4 bases and J gave up 6 bases; unmatched junction bases: 5. This CDR3 has 15 amino acids. CDR1 SGHVS and CDR2 FNYEAQ come from the germline V gene. The CDR3 bases are TGTGCCAGCAGCTCTCTTAGCGGGGGGGGCAATGAGCAGTTCTTC. Protein: CASSSLSGGGNEQFF. Full variable domain (missing parts from reference TRBV7-6 and TRBJ2-1): GAGVSQSPRYKVTKRGQDVALRCDPISGHVSLYWYRQALGQGPEFLTYFNYEAQQDKSGLPNDRFSAERPEGSISTLTIQRTEQRDSAMYRCASSSLSGGGNEQFFGPGTRLTVL.

This clonotype was observed many times. The chain links TRBV6-5 to TRBJ1-5; D gene ambiguous. The CDR3 has 13 amino acids. Trimming cost V 6 bases and J 1 base, with 7 bases left between them. Germline lookup yields CDR1 MNHEY and CDR2 SVGAGI. The CDR3 loop is CASSLDSNQPQHF. The CDR3 DNA reads TGTGCCAGCAGCTTGGACAGCAATCAGCCCCAGCATTTT.

This clonotype has at least ten counts. The CDR3 DNA follows: TGCAGTGCTCAAGGGGCTAGCGGGGGGAGGGCAGATACGCAGTATTTT. Protein product: CSAQGASGGRADTQYF. The chain links TRBV20-1 to TRBJ2-3; 11 bases are a match to TRBD2. Unmatched junction bases numbered 11, after V lost 5 bases and J lost 4 bases. CDR1 DFQATT and CDR2 SNEGSKA come from the germline V gene (reference sequence). The CDR3 consists of 16 residues.

This clonotype was picked up many times. V usage is TRBV7-2 and J usage is TRBJ1-1, with D hard to call. V was shortened by 3 bases and J by 1 base, with 6 bases between the two germline ends. Germline V lookup: CDR1 SGHTA, CDR2 FQGNSA. This CDR3 has 13 residues. In DNA, the CDR3 is TGTGCCAGCAGCTTGAGGCAGAACACTGAAGCTTTCTTT. This encodes CASSLRQNTEAFF.

In its sample, this clonotype was seen many times. The chain carries TRBV29-1 and TRBJ2-7, with 9 nucleotides matching TRBD2. Germline V lookup: CDR1 SQVTM, CDR2 ANQGSEA. With 3 bases clipped from V and 4 bases from J, the junction kept 7 bases outside the gene matches. The CDR3 totals 14 residues. The chain's CDR3 is CSVEGGGASYEQYF. The CDR3 nucleotides read TGCAGCGTTGAGGGCGGGGGGGCATCATACGAGCAGTACTTC.

This clonotype was recorded many times. The rearrangement uses TRBV5-1 and TRBJ2-7, with TRBD1 matching 7 bases. This CDR3 is built from 15 residues. CDR1 and CDR2 from the germline V gene are SGHRS and YFSETQ. The V and J ends lost 4 bases and 1 base, in that order; junction bases with no gene match: 8. CDR3 nucleotide sequence: TGCGCCAGCAGCCAGAGGACAGGTGGATCCTACGAGCAGTACTTC. Residues: CASSQRTGGSYEQYF.

This clonotype has ten or more counts. The chain has TRBV20-1 and TRBJ1-1; 8 bases align to TRBD1. The germline gives CDR1 DFQATT, CDR2 SNEGSKA (reference sequence). V gave up 6 bases and J gave up 6 bases; unmatched junction bases: 9. The length of the CDR3 is 13 residues. CDR3 in amino acids: CSALRGRLSEAFF. The CDR3 coding sequence is TGCAGTGCCCTCAGGGGGCGCCTGTCTGAAGCTTTCTTT.